These 23 T cell receptor beta chains originate from one sample sequenced in a study of CD8+ T cells in alopecia areata. cDNA reverse transcribed from extracted RNA served as the sequencing template. This table comes from immunoSEQ multiplex PCR, and its TCRdb copy is limited to in-frame clones, with some not included. Of under 250,000 clones in the sample, about 50% are singletons; the top ten hold approximately 1.4%. The treatment: oral pan-JAK inhibitor, 5-10 mg twice daily. Specimen: CD4+ T cells sorted from blood, collected at week 4, from a patient treated with tofacitinib. The receptors shown here come from a human donor with alopecia areata.

DNA for the CDR3: TGTGCCAGCAGCTCATGGACTAGCGGGCAAGAGACCCAGTACTTC. Amino acid sequence: CASSSWTSGQETQYF. The rearrangement links TRBV13 to TRBJ2-5, with 11 bases identical to TRBD2. J was trimmed by 2 bases and V by 4 bases; bases with no gene match: 3. This CDR3 is 15 amino acids long. Germline CDR1 PRHDT, CDR2 FYEKMQ (reference sequence).

The rearrangement uses TRBV28 and TRBJ2-2; D ambiguous. V dropped 3 bases and J dropped 4 bases, with 3 bases sitting between them. This CDR3 has 12 residues. The germline V gene encodes CDR1 MDHEN and CDR2 SYDVKM. The CDR3 region has the DNA TGTGCCAGCAGTTTCACCACCGGGGAGCTGTTTTTT. It is translated as CASSFTTGELFF. Combining the CDR3 with reference TRBV28 and TRBJ2-2 gives the whole variable domain DVKVTQSSRYLVKRTGEKVFLECVQDMDHENMFWYRQDPGLGLRLIYFSYDVKMKEKGDIPEGYSVSREKKERFSLILESASTNQTSMYLCASSFTTGELFFGEGSRLTVL.

V is TRBV4-3 and J is TRBJ1-2, with a weak D call TRBD1 (6 bases). V lost 1 base and J 6 bases, leaving 12 bases between the germline ends. Germline CDR1 reads LGHNA; CDR2 reads YSLEER. CDR3 length: 14 residues. Here the CDR3 DNA reads TGCGCCAGCAGCCAAGCGGACAGAAGGGATGGCTACACCTTC. Protein sequence: CASSQADRRDGYTF.

The CDR3 region is CASSPRDGYEQYF. The CDR3 DNA reads TGTGCCAGCAGCCCCCGTGATGGCTACGAGCAGTACTTC. The genes are TRBV7-2 and TRBJ2-7; D is uncertain. The CDR3 extends over 13 amino acids. Trimming pared 5 bases from V and 3 bases from J, leaving 11 bases between. CDR1 is SGHTA and CDR2 is FQGNSA in the germline V gene. The whole variable domain, remainder taken from reference TRBV7-2 and TRBJ2-7, is GAGVSQSPSNKVTEKGKDVELRCDPISGHTALYWYRQSLGQGLEFLIYFQGNSAPDKSGLPSDRFSAERTGGSVSTLTIQRTQQEDSAVYLCASSPRDGYEQYFGPGTRLTVT.

The chain recombines TRBV29-1 with TRBJ2-4; D uncertain. Germline assignment: CDR1 SQVTM and CDR2 ANQGSEA. V lost 4 bases to trimming and J lost 8 bases, with 12 bases between them. The CDR3 has 12 amino acids. As DNA, the CDR3 is TGCAGCGTTGTGTCAGGTGGGGACATTCAGTACTTC. Translating it yields CSVVSGGDIQYF.

The chain has TRBV10-2 and TRBJ1-6; perhaps TRBD1 as D (6 bases). The CDR3 is 12 amino acids. With 7 bases removed from V and 10 bases from J, the gap between germline ends came to 11 bases. Germline values: CDR1 WSHSY, CDR2 SAAADI. The CDR3 sequence: CASTLGGSPLHF. Here the CDR3 DNA reads TGCGCCAGCACCCTGGGGGGCTCACCCCTCCACTTT.

This clone came up once. This sequence joins TRBV27 and TRBJ2-1; D is unresolved. Germline loops: CDR1 MNHEY, CDR2 SMNVEV (reference sequence). The CDR3 totals 13 residues. Trimming stripped 4 bases from V and 2 bases from J, with 6 bases between. The CDR3 loop is CASSSAAYNEQFF. The CDR3 DNA follows: TGTGCCAGCAGTTCAGCCGCCTACAATGAGCAGTTCTTC.

Points on this clone: Germline and junction disagree at one end, which may indicate a read error. CDR3 sequence reads: CASSLGQHLSINF. The CDR3, as DNA: TGTGCCAGCAGCCTGGGACAGCACCTTTCCATCAACTTC. V and J are TRBV7-9 and TRBJ2-7, with TRBD1 matching over 7 bases. The CDR3 contains 13 residues. Germline CDR1 and CDR2: SEHNR and FQNEAQ (reference sequence). The full variable domain, with the rest looked up from reference TRBV7-9 and TRBJ2-7, is DTGVSQNPRHKITKRGQNVTFRCDPISEHNRLYWYRQTLGQGPEFLTYFQNEAQLEKSRLLSDRFSAERPKGSFSTLEIQRTEQGDSAMYLCASSLGQHLSINFGPGTRLTVT.

The chain has TRBV7-3 and TRBJ2-1; possibly TRBD1 for D (6 bases). V was shortened by 0 bases and J by 4 bases, with 13 bases between the two germline ends. The CDR3 has 16 amino acids. CDR1 and CDR2 from the germline V gene are SGHTA and FQGTGA. The CDR3 DNA is TGTGCCAGCAGCTTAACCGGGACATCCAAATACAATGAGCAGTTCTTC. It specifies CASSLTGTSKYNEQFF.

The CDR3 DNA is TGCGCCAGCAGCCCAGAGGCGGGCATTCAGTACTTC. This sequence encodes CASSPEAGIQYF. The rearrangement uses TRBV4-3 and TRBJ2-4; D is perhaps TRBD2 (5 bases). V was trimmed by 4 bases and J by 9 bases, leaving 10 bases between them. The CDR3 runs 12 residues. Per germline, CDR1 LGHNA and CDR2 YSLEER.

This clone was seen only once. This chain joins TRBV28 and TRBJ2-1; TRBD2 matches at 11 bases. Looked up from germline, CDR1 is MDHEN and CDR2 is SYDVKM. This CDR3 is built from 13 residues. Trimming took 3 bases from V and 12 from J; bases not matched to a gene: 4. The CDR3 DNA follows: TGTGCCAGCAGTTTCCACCTAGCGGGGGGGCAGTTCTTC. Its protein is CASSFHLAGGQFF.

The V gene is TRBV2, the J gene TRBJ1-4; tentatively, D is TRBD1 (6 bases). CDR1 is SNHLY, CDR2 FYNNEI, per germline. The CDR3 totals 12 residues. V lost 4 bases, J lost 11 bases, and 11 bases lay in between. As DNA, the CDR3 is TGTGCCAGCAGTGCGCTAGGGGGTAAACTGTTTTTT. Its translation: CASSALGGKLFF.

This clone has more than one count but fewer than ten. For the CDR3, the DNA is TGTGCCAGCAGCTTAGCCGCTAGCGGGGCCTACGAGCAGTACTTC. Protein product: CASSLAASGAYEQYF. The chain employs TRBV7-2 and TRBJ2-7; 9 nucleotides match TRBD2. Germline V gives CDR1 SGHTA, CDR2 FQGNSA. Trimming cost V 0 bases and J 2 bases; bases outside gene matches: 2. The CDR3 is made up of 15 amino acids.

V gene TRBV7-2 combines with J gene TRBJ2-1; maybe TRBD2 (6 bases). There are 12 residues in the CDR3. Looked up from germline, CDR1 is SGHTA and CDR2 is FQGNSA. V gave up 5 bases and J gave up 12 bases, with 14 bases separating them. In nucleotides, the CDR3 is TGTGCCAGCAGCCCCGCGGGGTTAACGCAGTTCTTC. It codes for CASSPAGLTQFF.

This clone was recorded only once. The rearrangement joins TRBV29-1 to TRBJ1-1, with D possibly being TRBD1 (6 bases). Germline V CDR1 and CDR2: SQVTM, ANQGSEA. The length of the CDR3 is 14 residues. V was shortened by 1 base and J by 1 base, with 10 bases between the two germline ends. CDR3 sequence (DNA): TGCAGCGTTGAAGTTAGGGGGGAGAACACTGAAGCTTTCTTT. As protein: CSVEVRGENTEAFF.

The chain has TRBV19 and TRBJ1-2; D is unclear. In germline, CDR1 is LNHDA, CDR2 SQIVND (reference sequence). The CDR3 is 15 amino acids. V lost 6 bases and J lost 2, with 16 bases in between. CDR3 nucleotides: TGTGCCAGTAGCCCCGGGTGGGGAGCAAACTATGGCTACACCTTC. This codes for CASSPGWGANYGYTF.

The V call is TRBV25-1, the J call TRBJ1-1, with D unresolved. Germline-derived CDR1 and CDR2 are MGHDK and SYGVNS. With 5 bases removed from V and 1 base from J, the gap between germline ends came to 5 bases. The CDR3 is made up of 12 amino acids. CDR3 in amino acids: CASSRKNTEAFF. The CDR3 coding sequence is TGTGCCAGCAGTAGGAAGAACACTGAAGCTTTCTTT.

The chain couples TRBV29-1 to TRBJ1-2, with TRBD1 as a possible D gene (6 bases). The CDR3 sequence is 15 residues long. Germline CDR1 SQVTM, CDR2 ANQGSEA. Trimming stripped 5 bases from V and 7 bases from J, with 23 bases between. The CDR3 region has the DNA TGCAGCGTTAGAAAGGGTGGCGGGACATCGGGTGGCTACACCTTC. It specifies CSVRKGGGTSGGYTF.

The rearrangement joins TRBV2 to TRBJ1-5; TRBD1 might be the D (6 bases). Looked up from germline, CDR1 is SNHLY and CDR2 is FYNNEI. The CDR3 length is 16 residues. The V end was cut by 6 bases, the J end by 2 bases, with 17 bases between. The CDR3 DNA reads as TGTGCCAGCAGAGCGTCGGGGGCGCGCGGCAATCAGCCCCAGCATTTT. Its translation: CASRASGARGNQPQHF. The complete variable domain, with remaining parts taken from reference TRBV2 and TRBJ1-5, reads EPEVTQTPSHQVTQMGQEVILRCVPISNHLYFYWYRQILGQKVEFLVSFYNNEISEKSEIFDDQFSVERPDGSNFTLKIRSTKLEDSAMYFCASRASGARGNQPQHFGDGTRLSIL.

The rearrangement links TRBV29-1 to TRBJ2-1, with TRBD1 matching over 7 bases. CDR3 length equals 13 residues. Trimming removed 4 bases from V and 9 bases from J; junction bases left unmatched: 9. CDR1 and CDR2 (germline): SQVTM, ANQGSEA. CDR3 sequence: CSVATGTVGEQFF. The DNA of the CDR3 is TGCAGCGTTGCCACCGGGACAGTCGGTGAGCAGTTCTTC.

V is TRBV29-1 and J is TRBJ2-7; D may match TRBD1 or TRBD2 (6 bases each). Germline CDR1 is SQVTM and CDR2 is ANQGSEA. V lost 6 bases and J 2 bases, leaving 14 bases between the germline ends. CDR3 length equals 13 residues. In DNA, the CDR3 is TGCAGCGTCACAGGGAGGAGTACCTACGAGCAGTACTTC. It translates to CSVTGRSTYEQYF.

This clone came up many times. J is TRBJ2-1 and V is TRBV9; possibly TRBD1 for D (5 bases). Between the trimmed V and J ends, which lost 0 bases and 0 bases, there was a span of 16 bases. The CDR3 length is 18 residues. CDR1 is SGDLS, CDR2 YYNGEE, per germline. The chain's CDR3 is CASSVELTVYTSYNEQFF. The CDR3 DNA is TGTGCCAGCAGCGTAGAGCTGACAGTTTATACCTCCTACAATGAGCAGTTCTTC.

The V call is TRBV7-7, the J call TRBJ2-1; 12 bases align to TRBD2. This CDR3 region has 16 residues. V shed 1 base, J shed 6 bases, and the junction held 4 bases outside the gene matches. Germline CDR1 SSHAT, CDR2 FNYEAQ (reference sequence). CDR3 protein: CASSLGLAGAGNEQFF. The CDR3 region has the DNA TGTGCCAGCAGCTTAGGACTAGCGGGGGCGGGCAATGAGCAGTTCTTC.